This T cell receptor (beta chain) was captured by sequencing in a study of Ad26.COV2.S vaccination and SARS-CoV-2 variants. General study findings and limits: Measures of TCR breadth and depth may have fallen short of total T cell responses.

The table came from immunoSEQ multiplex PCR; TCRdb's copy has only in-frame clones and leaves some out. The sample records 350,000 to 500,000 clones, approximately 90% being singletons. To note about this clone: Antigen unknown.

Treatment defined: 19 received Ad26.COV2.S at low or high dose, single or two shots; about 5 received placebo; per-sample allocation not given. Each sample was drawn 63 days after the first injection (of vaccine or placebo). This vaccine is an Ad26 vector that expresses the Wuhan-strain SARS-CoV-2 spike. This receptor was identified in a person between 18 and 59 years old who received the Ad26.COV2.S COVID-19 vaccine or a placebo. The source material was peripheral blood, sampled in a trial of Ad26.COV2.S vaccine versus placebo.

The CDR3 reads CASSMPGGQGYEQYF. The CDR3 DNA reads TGTGCCAGTAGTATGCCAGGCGGCCAAGGCTACGAGCAGTACTTC. The chain links TRBV19 to TRBJ2-7; D is unresolved. The germline V gene encodes CDR1 LNHDA and CDR2 SQIVND (reference sequence). The CDR3 totals 15 residues. V was pared by 3 bases and J by 3 bases, with 15 bases between.